Following are 28 T cell receptor beta chains from one sample sequenced in a study of blood T cell repertoires in COVID-19. The data were produced by immunoSEQ multiplex PCR, yet TCRdb's version contains in-frame clones alone and is incomplete. The data show roughly 170,000 clones, approximately 82% seen once. Material for sequencing was PBMCs or T cells enriched from blood (not recorded which). These receptors were obtained from a woman aged 50 to 60 who had recovered from COVID-19.

This clone was observed once. The chain uses TRBV7-6 and TRBJ2-2; 9 positions match TRBD1. The CDR3 covers 15 residues. J was trimmed by 6 bases and V by 4 bases; bases with no gene match: 6. CDR1 and CDR2 from the germline V gene are SGHVS and FNYEAQ. This CDR3 is CASSSPGQGSGELFF. In nucleotides, the CDR3 is TGTGCCAGCAGCTCGCCGGGACAGGGTTCCGGGGAGCTGTTTTTT.

This clone has only a few counts. The rearrangement links TRBV4-2 to TRBJ1-4; D unclear. The V end lost 4 bases, the J end lost 4 bases, and 13 bases lay between the germline ends. Germline-derived CDR1 and CDR2 are LGHNA and YNFKEQ. The CDR3 has 15 residues. CDR3 DNA: TGTGCCAGCAGCCGACGGGATCAGAATAATGAAAAACTGTTTTTT. Encoded protein: CASSRRDQNNEKLFF.

The rearrangement links TRBV3-1 (or the pseudogene TRBV3-2) to TRBJ1-2; 8 bases map to TRBD1. This CDR3 has 15 residues. Per the germline V gene, CDR1 is LGHDT and CDR2 is YNNKEL (reference sequence). After removal of 4 bases from V and 2 bases from J, the junction contained 6 bases not matched to a gene. The CDR3 DNA sequence: TGTGCCAGCAGCCCATGGGACAGGAAAAACTATGGCTACACCTTC. Its translation is CASSPWDRKNYGYTF.

The chain links TRBV6-5 to TRBJ1-2; D is possibly TRBD1 (6 bases). Germline values: CDR1 MNHEY, CDR2 SVGAGI. The CDR3 length is 15 residues. The V and J ends lost 4 bases and 4 bases respectively, with 16 bases between them. The CDR3 spells CASSSRTDFSYGYTF. In nucleotides, the CDR3 is TGTGCCAGCAGTTCCCGGACAGATTTTTCCTATGGCTACACCTTC.

The chain is built from TRBV18 and TRBJ2-1; 9 nucleotides agree with TRBD1. With 6 bases clipped from V and 9 bases from J, the junction kept 15 bases outside the gene matches. This CDR3 has 16 residues. CDR1 KGHSH and CDR2 LQKENI come from the germline V gene. CDR3 DNA: TGTGCCAGCTCCCTCGGACAGGGGACCGGGGGTGGTGAGCAGTTCTTC. Its protein product is CASSLGQGTGGGEQFF.

The J gene is TRBJ2-6, the V gene TRBV28; D unclear. The CDR3 has 19 amino acids. Germline loops: CDR1 MDHEN, CDR2 SYDVKM. V was trimmed by 1 base and J by 0 bases, leaving 16 bases between them. CDR3: CASSLFPILVPSGANVLTF. The CDR3 DNA is TGTGCCAGCAGTTTATTTCCGATCCTAGTCCCCTCTGGGGCCAACGTCCTGACTTTC. Full variable domain (rest looked up from reference TRBV28 and TRBJ2-6): DVKVTQSSRYLVKRTGEKVFLECVQDMDHENMFWYRQDPGLGLRLIYFSYDVKMKEKGDIPEGYSVSREKKERFSLILESASTNQTSMYLCASSLFPILVPSGANVLTFGAGSRLTVL.

V gene TRBV30 combines with J gene TRBJ1-2; 9 nucleotides align to TRBD1. This CDR3 has 14 amino acids. Losses at the gene ends were 5 bases for V and 3 bases for J; bases not matched to a gene: 7. CDR1 GTSNPN and CDR2 SVGIG come from the germline V gene (reference sequence). The CDR3 DNA reads TGTGCCTGGGTGGACAGGGGAGGTTACTATGGCTACACCTTC. It encodes CAWVDRGGYYGYTF.

This rearrangement joins TRBV6-2 or TRBV6-3 to TRBJ2-2; 10 bases are shared with TRBD2. The CDR3 totals 17 residues. Germline trimming cut 2 bases from V and 4 bases from J; bases unmatched to any gene: 7. Germline CDR1 is MNHEY and CDR2 is SVGEGT. CDR3 region: CASSYRASGRLTGELFF. CDR3 DNA sequence: TGTGCCAGCAGTTACAGAGCTAGCGGGAGACTCACCGGGGAGCTGTTTTTT.

The chain carries TRBV14 and TRBJ2-5; D gene ambiguous. The CDR3 has 14 amino acids. V was pared by 5 bases and J by 5 bases, with 15 bases between. Germline CDR1 reads SGHDN; CDR2 reads FVKESK. The CDR3 region is CASSASVSFETQYF. CDR3 nucleotides: TGTGCCAGCAGCGCCTCGGTTAGCTTTGAGACCCAGTACTTC.

The chain recombines TRBV28 with TRBJ2-7; D perhaps matches TRBD2 (6 bases). Germline lookup yields CDR1 MDHEN and CDR2 SYDVKM. The CDR3 sequence is 15 residues long. The germline V and J ends were trimmed by 7 bases and 6 bases, with 22 bases remaining between them. DNA for the CDR3: TGTGCCAGCACCCCTATCCGGGACTGGGGACTCGAGCAGTACTTC. This sequence encodes CASTPIRDWGLEQYF.

The chain carries TRBV28 and TRBJ1-2; tentatively, D is TRBD1 (5 bases). The germline CDR1 and CDR2 sequences are MDHEN and SYDVKM. This CDR3 has 12 residues. V gave up 5 bases and J gave up 8 bases, with 12 bases separating them. The CDR3 reads CASSRTSGGYTF. For the CDR3, the DNA is TGTGCCAGCAGTCGGACGTCAGGGGGCTACACCTTC.

The V gene is TRBV6-5, the J gene TRBJ1-2, with 9 bases fitting TRBD1. Looked up from germline, CDR1 is MNHEY and CDR2 is SVGAGI. Trimming removed 7 bases from V and 4 bases from J; junction bases left unmatched: 10. CDR3 length: 15 residues. CDR3 loop: CASTAVPGQGYGYTF. CDR3 nucleotide sequence: TGTGCCAGCACCGCTGTGCCGGGACAGGGCTATGGCTACACCTTC.

This chain joins TRBV9 and TRBJ2-7, with 10 bases lining up with TRBD1. The trim removed 2 bases at V and 9 bases at J, leaving 11 bases unmatched. The germline V gene encodes CDR1 SGDLS and CDR2 YYNGEE. The CDR3 contains 15 residues. CDR3 sequence reads: CASSVGTGAPLGQYF. DNA of the CDR3: TGTGCCAGCAGCGTGGGGACAGGGGCACCCTTGGGGCAGTACTTC.

The gene calls are TRBV5-5 and TRBJ2-1, with a possible D match to TRBD2 (5 bases). The CDR3 is 14 amino acids. Germline V lookup: CDR1 SGHKS, CDR2 YYEKEE (reference sequence). Trimming removed 2 bases from V and 8 bases from J, with 14 bases in between. The CDR3 DNA is TGTGCCAGCAGCTTTATAAGCGGAGTGGATGAGCAGTTCTTC. Translation: CASSFISGVDEQFF. Based on the CDR3 plus reference TRBV5-5 and TRBJ2-1, the full variable domain is DAGVTQSPTHLIKTRGQQVTLRCSPISGHKSVSWYQQVLGQGPQFIFQYYEKEERGRGNFPDRFSARQFPNYSSELNVNALLLGDSALYLCASSFISGVDEQFFGPGTRLTVL.

This clone appeared a single time. The V call is TRBV3-1 (or the pseudogene TRBV3-2), the J call TRBJ2-1; the match to TRBD1 covers 10 bases. The germline V gene has CDR1 LGHDT and CDR2 YNNKEL (reference sequence). Unmatched junction bases numbered 7, after V lost 4 bases and J lost 7 bases. CDR3 length equals 15 residues. Here the CDR3 reads CASSPGGTGVNEQFF. CDR3 in DNA: TGTGCCAGCAGCCCAGGAGGGACAGGGGTTAATGAGCAGTTCTTC.

The J gene is TRBJ2-1, the V gene TRBV24-1; weak D call: TRBD2 (6 bases). The CDR3 contains 15 residues. V shed 1 base and J shed 5 bases, with 11 bases lying between them. Germline CDR1 is KGHDR and CDR2 is SFDVKD. CDR3 protein: CATSDFLASHNEQFF. The CDR3 DNA reads TGTGCCACCAGTGATTTCCTAGCGAGCCACAATGAGCAGTTCTTC.

The V gene is TRBV9, the J gene TRBJ1-1, with D hard to call. V was shortened by 4 bases and J by 4 bases, with 11 bases between the two germline ends. Germline CDR1 and CDR2: SGDLS and YYNGEE. The CDR3 length is 13 residues. The CDR3 region has the DNA TGTGCCAGCAGCCCTCGCAGCGGCACTGAAGCTTTCTTT. It translates to CASSPRSGTEAFF.

The chain combines TRBV5-4 with TRBJ1-1; 8 bases line up with TRBD1. V shed 2 bases and J 8 bases; nucleotides not matched to a gene: 8. CDR3 length: 14 residues. The germline V gene encodes CDR1 SGHNT and CDR2 YYREEE (reference sequence). The CDR3: CASSFTGGREEAFF. CDR3 in DNA: TGTGCCAGCAGCTTTACAGGGGGTAGGGAAGAAGCTTTCTTT.

The chain carries TRBV6-2 or TRBV6-3 and TRBJ1-5, with 10 positions matching TRBD1. J was trimmed by 3 bases and V by 0 bases; bases with no gene match: 5. Germline CDR1 reads MNHEY; CDR2 reads SVGEGT. This CDR3 is 17 amino acids long. CDR3: CASSYSAGTGVNQPQHF. The CDR3 coding sequence is TGTGCCAGCAGTTACTCGGCCGGGACAGGGGTCAATCAGCCCCAGCATTTT.

The chain is built from TRBV7-9 and TRBJ2-1; 8 bases line up with TRBD2. The CDR3 spans 14 residues. V shed 8 bases and J 0 bases; nucleotides not matched to a gene: 3. Germline V CDR1 and CDR2: SEHNR, FQNEAQ (reference sequence). The CDR3 sequence is CASAGGSSYNEQFF. CDR3 sequence (DNA): TGTGCCAGCGCGGGGGGAAGCTCCTACAATGAGCAGTTCTTC.

This chain uses TRBV18 with TRBJ1-1, with D perhaps TRBD1 (5 bases). CDR1 and CDR2 (germline): KGHSH, LQKENI. The CDR3 spans 13 residues. Trimming stripped 2 bases from V and 6 bases from J, with 10 bases between. CDR3 sequence (DNA): TGTGCCAGCTCACCAACGGCGGGGGCTGAAGCTTTCTTT. It specifies CASSPTAGAEAFF.

This clone was picked up a small number of times. The chain combines TRBV7-9 with TRBJ2-7; D gene uncertain. CDR1 is SEHNR and CDR2 is FQNEAQ in the germline V gene (reference sequence). Trimming left V 5 bases short and J 2 bases short, with 19 bases between. CDR3 length: 16 amino acids. The chain's CDR3 is CASSARGSRSPYEQYF. The CDR3 DNA sequence: TGTGCCAGCAGCGCAAGAGGATCCCGGTCACCCTACGAGCAGTACTTC.

The table lists this clone with a count of one. J is TRBJ1-2 and V is TRBV24-1; D may be TRBD1 (5 bases). Germline V gene lookup returns CDR1 KGHDR and CDR2 SFDVKD. V dropped 9 bases and J dropped 4 bases, with 14 bases sitting between them. The CDR3 contains 13 residues. CDR3 loop: CATEGARGYGYTF. CDR3 coding DNA: TGTGCCACCGAAGGGGCGCGTGGCTATGGCTACACCTTC.

The chain joins TRBV19 to TRBJ2-7; D unclear. CDR1 is LNHDA, CDR2 SQIVND, per germline (reference sequence). The CDR3 has 12 residues. V was clipped by 4 bases and J by 3 bases, with 7 bases between them. As DNA, the CDR3 is TGTGCCAGTAGTAGCGGTCTCTACGAGCAGTACTTC. This sequence encodes CASSSGLYEQYF.

The chain employs TRBV9 and TRBJ1-6; D remains unclear. V lost 3 bases and J 1 base, leaving 2 bases between the germline ends. The CDR3 spans 13 residues. The V gene's germline CDR1 is SGDLS and CDR2 YYNGEE. CDR3 amino acids: CASSASYNSPLHF. CDR3 sequence (DNA): TGTGCCAGCAGCGCTTCCTATAATTCACCCCTCCACTTT.

The J gene is TRBJ2-1, the V gene TRBV5-1; the match to TRBD2 covers 8 bases. J was trimmed by 7 bases and V by 2 bases; bases with no gene match: 5. The CDR3 consists of 14 residues. The germline V gene has CDR1 SGHRS and CDR2 YFSETQ. The CDR3, as DNA: TGCGCCAGCAGCTTCGGGACTAGTTATAATGAGCAGTTCTTC. Its translation: CASSFGTSYNEQFF.

The chain recombines TRBV4-2 with TRBJ2-5, with TRBD2 matching over 8 bases. CDR1 is LGHNA, CDR2 YNFKEQ, per germline. The CDR3 runs to 14 residues. The trim removed 2 bases at V and 2 bases at J, leaving 1 base unmatched. The CDR3 here is CASSQPGGQETQYF. DNA for the CDR3: TGTGCCAGCAGCCAACCGGGGGGGCAAGAGACCCAGTACTTC.

The chain has TRBV3-1 (or the pseudogene TRBV3-2) and TRBJ2-7; TRBD2 aligns across 8 bases. V shed 4 bases, J shed 3 bases, and the junction held 8 bases outside the gene matches. The CDR3 covers 15 residues. The germline V gene has CDR1 LGHDT and CDR2 YNNKEL (reference sequence). CDR3 loop: CASSPRTSSYYEQYF. The CDR3 region has the DNA TGTGCCAGCAGCCCCAGGACTAGCTCTTACTACGAGCAGTACTTC.